What follows is one TCR beta chain and its context. The antigen this receptor binds is unknown. No much larger clone exists at a distance of one base, and base qualities are not known. The intended sense of this specimen's time point label: persistent/refractory GD, antithyroid drugs over 5 years with positive TRAb. RNA was extracted from PBMCs in TRIzol for both TCR sequencing and RNA sequencing. The diagnosis of Graves' disease followed American Thyroid Association guidelines. The patients came from an endocrinology department in Xi'an, China. Each patient gave 8.5 to 9.5 milliliters of peripheral blood, collected in an EDTA anticoagulant tube. PBMCs were isolated by Ficoll Paque Plus density gradient separation without further T cell sorting. An Agilent 2100 Bioanalyzer and agarose gel were used to assess RNA quality, and a NanoDrop 2000 was used to measure RNA concentration. This entry comes from a study of regulatory T cells in long-lasting Graves disease (dated by TCRdb to about 2021). As for the study more broadly: Persistent Graves' disease was defined as antithyroid drug treatment for over 5 years with persistently positive TSH receptor autoantibodies. Persistent Graves' disease patients in the clinical cohort had taken antithyroid drugs for about 10.3 years on average. The study was conducted in China and was registered as a clinical trial. Patients with persistent Graves' disease were compared with patients with newly diagnosed Graves' disease using TCR sequencing and RNA sequencing of peripheral blood. A total of 33 samples underwent TCR sequencing: about 13 from persistent and around 20 from newly diagnosed Graves' disease patients.

On the study overall, not on this receptor specifically: The authors acknowledged the small sample size as a limitation that may reduce accuracy. The study examined only peripheral blood because the primary lesion, thyroid tissue, could not be accessed. Lower TCR Shannon entropy and fewer highly expanded clones were observed in persistent Graves' disease patients than in newly diagnosed patients, which suggested clonal expansion. Only the TCR beta chain was sequenced and analyzed. Preferential use of TRBV28, TRBJ1-2 and TRBJ2-5 was observed in persistent disease, whereas TRBV20-1 and TRBJ2-1 were favored in newly diagnosed disease. Patients with persistent disease shared more public clonotypes (about 3,000) than newly diagnosed patients did (around 980).

Library preparation was by multiplex PCR. The sample was run on an Illumina HiSeq 4000. TCR beta libraries were built with iRepertoire HTBI primers and Arm-PCR amplification of CDR3 regions. Before sequencing, the PCR products underwent gel purification. The study's own analysis went as follows. A total of under 80 TRBV and some 13 TRBJ segments were identified across samples and were used for gene usage analysis of CDR3 amino acid clonotypes. COPE and FqMerger were used to merge filtered high-quality paired reads into contigs. Contigs were aligned with BLAST to IMGT TRBV, TRBD and TRBJ reference genes, and CDR3 was defined per IMGT. Any clonotype with a frequency above 0.1% was counted as a highly expanded clone. Shannon entropy was used to measure repertoire diversity, and the Gini coefficient was used to measure V-J evenness. Public clonotypes were defined as clonotypes shared by more than one individual. TCRdb handled the public reads itself, with Q25 trimming in fastp and clone calling in MiXCR, and kept productive beta chains. Rows with one shared CDR3 protein collapse into an entry with the most common genes and DNA. The V and J calls reflect TCRdb's pipeline rather than the authors' work. The sample table holds roughly 400,000 distinct CDR3 sequences, of which around 23% were seen once. The top ten hold around 15% of the sample.

V is clipped by 4 bases and J by 0 bases, and the sequence between their germline boundaries is 10 bases long. The CDR1 and CDR2 encoded by the germline V gene are SQVTM and ANQGSEA. From the cysteine through the phenylalanine, the CDR3 covers 13 amino acids. Only CDR3 DNA is held: 39 bases, read in frame from base 1. Sequenced here: peripheral blood mononuclear cells (PBMCs), sampled when the disease was refractory, from a patient treated with antithyroid drugs. This sequence originates from a female donor with Graves disease. The rearrangement combines TRBV29-1 with TRBJ2-7; TRBD1 is a weak D gene call, 5 bases matching. The CDR3 region has the sequence CSVVKDNSYEQYF. The bases are TGCAGCGTTGTGAAGGACAACTCCTACGAGCAGTACTTC.